A selection of T cell receptor beta chains follows, all from one sample in a study of blood T cell repertoires in COVID-19. Clones were read by immunoSEQ multiplex PCR, and TCRdb kept only the in-frame ones, dropping some. This sample carries roughly 270,000 clones, around 84% of them seen once, and the ten largest clones take less than 5.5%. The source material was PBMCs or T cells enriched from blood (not recorded which). The source is a man in his forties who had been exposed to COVID-19. CDR3s include the opening cysteine and the closing phenylalanine or tryptophan. The D gene is left open where the match is weak. Expanded clones get a size class; other rows say once, few or many, or leave the size out.

TGTGCCAGCAGCGAACCTCGATCTAGCGGGAGAACCTACAATGAGCAGTTCTTC	CASSEPRSSGRTYNEQFF	.	TRBV7-6	TRBJ2-1	18	TRBD2
TGTGCCAGCAGCGCAAACCCGCGGCAGGGGGCGACGAACACTGAAGCTTTCTTT	CASSANPRQGATNTEAFF	.	TRBV9	TRBJ1-1	18	TRBD1
TGTGCCAGCAGGAGAACACCACAGCCCCAGAATTCACCCCTCCACTTT	CASRRTPQPQNSPLHF	.	TRBV27	TRBJ1-6	16	.
TGTGCCAGCAGCCTACACCTCCTAGGAAACACCGGGGAGCTGTTTTTT	CASSLHLLGNTGELFF	.	TRBV9	TRBJ2-2	16	.
TGTGCCAGCAGAAACCAAGCTAACACTGAAGCTTTCTTT	CASRNQANTEAFF	.	TRBV7-9	TRBJ1-1	13	.
TGTGCCAGCGAGAACCCACAGGGGGCGGAGACCCAGTACTTC	CASENPQGAETQYF	.	TRBV2	TRBJ2-5	14	TRBD1
TGTGCCAGCAGCTTTCAAAAGGGAGTGGTGCCGTTCTTC	CASSFQKGVVPFF	once	TRBV7-2	TRBJ2-1	13	.
TGCGCCAGCAGCCCACCCCAGGGCCTTAACTATGGCTACACCTTC	CASSPPQGLNYGYTF	.	TRBV4-1	TRBJ1-2	15	.
TGTGCCAGCAGTGGGACAGATAACTACGAGCAGTACTTC	CASSGTDNYEQYF	.	TRBV6-6	TRBJ2-7	13	TRBD1
TGCGCCAGCAGCCAAGGGGGGACAGGGACCTACGAGCAGTACTTC	CASSQGGTGTYEQYF	.	TRBV4-1	TRBJ2-7	15	TRBD1
TGTGCCAGCTCACCAACCGGACTAGCGGGAGGTGAGCAGTTCTTC	CASSPTGLAGGEQFF	.	TRBV18	TRBJ2-1	15	TRBD2
TGCGCCAGCACATTAATGGGCCCTCGTGGCTACACCTTC	CASTLMGPRGYTF	.	TRBV5-1	TRBJ1-2	13	.
TGTGCCAGCAGCTTAGATGGTCCAGTTGGCAATGAGCAGTTCTTC	CASSLDGPVGNEQFF	.	TRBV11-2	TRBJ2-1	15	.
TGTGCCAGCAGCTTAGGACCCCGGGGGACTGAAGCTTTCTTT	CASSLGPRGTEAFF	.	TRBV11-1	TRBJ1-1	14	.
TGTGCCAGCAGTGACCCCCCATCGGGGGTCTACGAGCAGTACTTC	CASSDPPSGVYEQYF	.	TRBV6-4	TRBJ2-7	15	.
TGTGCCAGCAGCTTGGGGGGCACTGAAGAGACCCAGTACTTC	CASSLGGTEETQYF	.	TRBV5-6	TRBJ2-5	14	.
TGTGCCAGCAGTTTTGGACTGATCAATGAGCAGTTCTTC	CASSFGLINEQFF	.	TRBV27	TRBJ2-1	13	.
TGTGCCAGCAGCTCCAACGGAGGACAAGAGACCCAGTACTTC	CASSSNGGQETQYF	.	TRBV11-3	TRBJ2-5	14	.
TGTGCCTGGAGTGTGGGGGGTCAACAAGAGACCCAGTACTTC	CAWSVGGQQETQYF	once	TRBV30	TRBJ2-5	14	.
TGTGCCAGCAGCGTGAACAGGTTAGGGGGCAATCAGCCCCAGCATTTT	CASSVNRLGGNQPQHF	.	TRBV5-6	TRBJ1-5	16	.
TGTGCCAGCAGCTCACAGATAACTTCAGCTGCGCAGTATTTT	CASSSQITSAAQYF	.	TRBV7-9	TRBJ2-3	14	.
TGTGCCAGCAGCTTCCGGACAGTTGGCGATGAGCAGTTCTTC	CASSFRTVGDEQFF	few	TRBV11-3	TRBJ2-1	14	.
TGTGCCAGCAGCTTAATCGACGGACATTCCTACGAGCAGTACTTC	CASSLIDGHSYEQYF	.	TRBV11-2	TRBJ2-7	15	.
TGTGCCAGTAGTATACCGGACAGGAGGAACACTGAAGCTTTCTTT	CASSIPDRRNTEAFF	.	TRBV19	TRBJ1-1	15	TRBD1
TGTGCCAGCAGCCCTACCTCAGGGGGCCGGGGCAAAAACATTCAGTACTTC	CASSPTSGGRGKNIQYF	.	TRBV3-1/TRBV3-2	TRBJ2-4	17	TRBD1
TGTGCCAGCAGCACTTCAGGGAACACTGAAGCTTTCTTT	CASSTSGNTEAFF	.	TRBV25-1	TRBJ1-1	13	.
TGTGCCAGCAGCCTCACTAGGGTTTCTTTGGAGCAGTACTTC	CASSLTRVSLEQYF	.	TRBV27	TRBJ2-7	14	.
TGTGCCAGCACTCCTAGCGGGAGTTCGAGAGAGACCCAGTACTTC	CASTPSGSSRETQYF	.	TRBV5-8	TRBJ2-5	15	TRBD2
TGTGCCAGCCGCCCAAGGGGACAGCCCCTAAATGAGCAGTTCTTC	CASRPRGQPLNEQFF	.	TRBV11-3	TRBJ2-1	15	TRBD1
TGTGCCAGCAACTCCAGGGGAAGCACAGATACGCAGTATTTT	CASNSRGSTDTQYF	few	TRBV2	TRBJ2-3	14	.
TGCGCCAGCAGCCCCATAGGGACTTACTACACCGGGGAGCTGTTTTTT	CASSPIGTYYTGELFF	.	TRBV5-1	TRBJ2-2	16	.
TGTGCCAGCTCACCAATTCCCGTCAGGGGCGGGTACGAGCAGTACTTC	CASSPIPVRGGYEQYF	.	TRBV18	TRBJ2-7	16	.
TGTGCCAGCTCAGCGGAAGGGAGATCCAATCAGCCCCAGCATTTT	CASSAEGRSNQPQHF	.	TRBV19	TRBJ1-5	15	.
TGTGCCAGCAGCTTAGTAGCCGGACAGAGCTCTGGAAACACCATATATTTT	CASSLVAGQSSGNTIYF	.	TRBV7-6	TRBJ1-3	17	.
TGTGCCAGCAGTACGGGCACTAGCAGTGGGAACTTC	CASSTGTSSGNF	.	TRBV12-3/TRBV12-4	TRBJ2-7	12	.
TGTGCCAGCAGCCAAGATCTTTCGACAGGGGCAAATGGCTACACCTTC	CASSQDLSTGANGYTF	few	TRBV3-1/TRBV3-2	TRBJ1-2	16	TRBD1
TGTGCCACCAGTGTAGCTAGCGGGACGGCCGAGCAGTACTTC	CATSVASGTAEQYF	few	TRBV24-1	TRBJ2-7	14	TRBD2
TGCGCCAGCAGCCAGGAGACCCGAACGGGGTTTGGCTATGGCTACACCTTC	CASSQETRTGFGYGYTF	.	TRBV4-1	TRBJ1-2	17	.
TGTGCCAGCAGCTTATCTACGGACAATGAGCAGTTCTTC	CASSLSTDNEQFF	once	TRBV7-9	TRBJ2-1	13	.
TGTGCCAGCAGCGGTCGACAGGGAAATCAGCCCCAGCATTTT	CASSGRQGNQPQHF	.	TRBV7-9	TRBJ1-5	14	TRBD1